This TCR beta chain was recovered during a study of tumor and adjacent non-tumor tissue in lung cancer. The wider study: Patients comprised about a dozen adenocarcinoma, a couple of squamous cell carcinoma and 1 small cell lung cancer. Patients were aged roughly 30 to 76, approximately ten men and about 5 women, stage I to III.

No cell sorting was done before RNA was extracted from the tissue. Note on this clonotype: At one end the junction does not follow the germline gene, possibly because of a read error.

TCRbeta libraries were built with three rounds of nested PCR, modified from ARM-PCR. TCRdb independently ran MiXCR on the multiplex PCR reads; one entry per CDR3 protein. The sample lists some 78,000 distinct CDR3 sequences, over 80% occurring once. Germline loops: CDR1 LGHNA, CDR2 YNFKEQ. The CDR3 loop spans 16 amino acids. The clonotype originates from a woman aged 50 to 60 with non-small cell lung cancer. The sample was lung tumor tissue. V gene TRBV4-2 combines with J gene TRBJ2-5; 8 bases map to TRBD2. The CDR3 here is CASSHATGLDNVTQYF. The CDR3, as DNA: TGTGCGAGCAGCCATGCCACGGGACTAGACAACGTGACCCAGTACTTC.